This is a list of T cell receptor beta chains from one sample in a study of OX40 agonist ivuxolimab in advanced cancers. Profiling relied on immunoSEQ multiplex PCR, and the TCRdb table lists in-frame clones only, not all of them. The repertoire holds some 34,000 clones, with roughly 80% as singletons. This specimen was CD4+ or CD8+ T cells sorted from blood, taken in a trial of the OX40 agonist ivuxolimab. The receptors originated from an adult with an advanced solid tumor such as melanoma, head and neck, liver or kidney cancer. Each CDR3 is given with its conserved first and last residue. D genes are given only for firm matches.

.	TRBV19	TRBJ1-1	CASEEGGAGGAFF
.	TRBV28	TRBJ1-1	CASSFTGQNTEAFF
.	TRBV15	TRBJ2-5	CATSSSDSFQETQYF
.	TRBV28	TRBJ1-1	CASSFFANTEAFF
.	TRBV7-2	TRBJ2-1	CASSLVGAAYNEQFF
.	TRBV19	TRBJ1-6	CASSTGGSYNSPLHF
.	TRBV5-1	TRBJ2-2	CASSFGSANTGELFF
.	TRBV9	TRBJ2-1	CASSQGYNEQFF
.	TRBV27	TRBJ1-1	CASSFQGDTEAFF
.	TRBV28	TRBJ1-5	CASSTPYSNQPQHF